The 26 T cell receptor beta chains in this list originate from one sample, sequenced in a study of regulatory T cells in long-lasting Graves disease. Arm-PCR of CDR3 regions with iRepertoire HTBI primers generated TCR beta libraries. TCRdb reprocessed the multiplex PCR reads with MiXCR, giving one entry per CDR3 protein. The table has around 500,000 distinct CDR3 sequences, more than 20% seen once; the top ten hold under 9%. Regarding time point: persistent/refractory GD, antithyroid drugs over 5 years with positive TRAb. Extracted PBMC RNA gave rise to the TCR library. Sequenced material: peripheral blood mononuclear cells (PBMCs), taken when the disease was refractory, from a patient treated with antithyroid drugs. These receptors originate from a female donor with Graves disease.

This clonotype was detected ten times or more. This chain links TRBV6-4 with TRBJ1-2; the D is unclear. Germline V CDR1 and CDR2: MRHNA, SNTAGT. The CDR3 is made up of 15 amino acids. Trimming left V 0 bases short and J 8 bases short, with 16 bases between. The DNA for the CDR3 is TGTGCCAGCAGTGACTCCACTTGTTGTGAAGGCGGCTACACCTTC. It is translated as CASSDSTCCEGGYTF.

The sample holds a few counts of this clonotype. The J gene is TRBJ2-2, the V gene TRBV7-8; 12 nucleotides line up with TRBD2. The CDR3 sequence is 19 residues long. Trimming at V came to 6 bases and at J to 6 bases, leaving 17 bases not matched to a gene. Germline CDR1 is SGHVS and CDR2 is FQNEAQ. The CDR3 loop reads CASSSGNLAGGMLSGELFF. The CDR3 nucleotides are TGTGCCAGCAGTTCCGGAAACCTAGCGGGAGGGATGTTGTCCGGGGAGCTGTTTTTT.

This clonotype was seen repeatedly, ten times or more. The chain joins TRBV13 to TRBJ1-2, with 7 bases fitting TRBD1. This CDR3 region has 13 residues. Trimming took 4 bases from V and 8 from J; bases not matched to a gene: 7. CDR1 is PRHDT, CDR2 FYEKMQ, per germline (reference sequence). CDR3: CASSSGQEGGYTF. DNA for the CDR3: TGTGCCAGCAGCTCCGGACAGGAAGGGGGCTACACCTTC.

This clonotype was picked up many times. The rearrangement joins TRBV28 to TRBJ2-7; 12 bases fit TRBD2. This CDR3 contains 16 residues. The trim removed 5 bases at V and 2 bases at J, leaving 7 bases unmatched. Looked up from germline, CDR1 is MDHEN and CDR2 is SYDVKM. CDR3 coding DNA: TGTGCCAGCAGTGTGGGGACTAGCGGGTATCCCTACGAGCAGTACTTC. This translates into CASSVGTSGYPYEQYF.

V gene TRBV7-2 combines with J gene TRBJ2-1; 7 bases match TRBD2. Germline assignment: CDR1 SGHTA and CDR2 FQGNSA. V trimming: 1 base; J trimming: 9 bases; junction bases outside the gene matches: 12. The length of the CDR3 is 16 residues. The CDR3 sequence: CASSLDASGSAGEQFF. As DNA, the CDR3 is TGTGCCAGCAGCTTAGATGCTAGCGGATCCGCGGGTGAGCAGTTCTTC.

This clonotype was counted ten times or more. In DNA form, the CDR3 reads TGTGCCAGCACCCCTTTTAGAAGGAATGACTATGGCTACACCTTC. It yields the protein CASTPFRRNDYGYTF. The chain carries TRBV7-8 and TRBJ1-2; D ambiguous. CDR3 length: 15 residues. Trimming cost V 7 bases and J 3 bases, with 18 bases left between them. Germline V lookup: CDR1 SGHVS, CDR2 FQNEAQ.

The V gene is TRBV2, the J gene TRBJ1-6; 10 nucleotides align to TRBD1. V was clipped by 6 bases and J by 8 bases; unmatched bases: 7. Germline-derived CDR1 and CDR2 are SNHLY and FYNNEI. This CDR3 comprises 15 residues. As DNA, the CDR3 is TGTGCCAGCAGACAGTGGGGACAGGGGTATTCACCCCTCCACTTT. Amino acid sequence: CASRQWGQGYSPLHF.

Only a few counts were recorded for this clonotype. CDR3 residues: CASSILLNEKLFF. The CDR3 bases are TGTGCCAGTAGTATCCTCCTTAATGAAAAACTGTTTTTT. The V gene is TRBV19, the J gene TRBJ1-4; D gene ambiguous. Germline loops: CDR1 LNHDA, CDR2 SQIVND (reference sequence). Trimming left V 3 bases short and J 4 bases short, with 6 bases between. This CDR3 has 13 residues.

There are many counts of this clonotype. The chain uses TRBV28 and TRBJ1-4, with a possible D match to TRBD1 (5 bases). This CDR3 is 17 amino acids long. In germline, CDR1 is MDHEN, CDR2 SYDVKM. The germline V and J ends were trimmed by 2 bases and 4 bases, with 17 bases remaining between them. Here the CDR3 reads CASSLDVKGPDNEKLFF. In DNA, the CDR3 is TGTGCCAGCAGTTTAGACGTGAAGGGGCCTGATAATGAAAAACTGTTTTTT.

This clonotype was seen ten or more times. The DNA of the CDR3 is TGTGCCAGCATGTATAGACTAGCGATAACCCAAGAGACCCAGTACTTC. Protein: CASMYRLAITQETQYF. The chain couples TRBV6-1 to TRBJ2-5, with 8 bases fitting TRBD2. After removal of 7 bases from V and 1 base from J, the junction contained 11 bases not matched to a gene. CDR1 MNHNS and CDR2 SASEGT come from the germline V gene. The CDR3 extends over 16 amino acids.

The table lists this clonotype with a few counts. This chain joins TRBV5-4 and TRBJ1-1; 9 bases align to TRBD1. There are 17 residues in the CDR3. CDR1 is SGHNT and CDR2 is YYREEE in the germline V gene (reference sequence). After removal of 4 bases from V and 4 bases from J, the junction contained 14 bases not matched to a gene. Here the CDR3 DNA reads TGTGCCAGCAGCCCCGGGACAGGGACTCTCGGGGGCACTGAAGCTTTCTTT. Protein sequence: CASSPGTGTLGGTEAFF.

The rearrangement joins TRBV30 to TRBJ1-2; 7 nucleotides match TRBD1. V dropped 8 bases and J dropped 2; count of bases not matched to a gene: 14. This CDR3 has 15 residues. Germline lookup yields CDR1 GTSNPN and CDR2 SVGIG (reference sequence). The CDR3 DNA is TGTGCCACAACCCCAAGGGGACAGAAAAACTATGGCTACACCTTC. This translates into CATTPRGQKNYGYTF.

This clonotype was seen at least ten times. The V call is TRBV28, the J call TRBJ1-5; D gene ambiguous. Trimming stripped 5 bases from V and 11 bases from J, with 10 bases between. The length of the CDR3 is 11 residues. The V gene's germline CDR1 is MDHEN and CDR2 SYDVKM. The CDR3 nucleotides are TGTGCCAGCAGTAAACCTAAAGCCCAGCATTTT. The encoded protein is CASSKPKAQHF.

The sample holds many counts of this clonotype. This chain joins TRBV10-3 and TRBJ1-5, with D tentatively TRBD1 (5 bases). The germline CDR1 and CDR2 sequences are ENHRY and SYGVKD. The V end lost 6 bases, the J end lost 6 bases, and 12 bases lay between the germline ends. This CDR3 is 13 amino acids long. The CDR3 loop is CAIRLGAGQPQHF. The CDR3 region has the DNA TGTGCCATCAGGCTAGGGGCTGGTCAGCCCCAGCATTTT.

This clonotype was counted between two and nine times. The chain combines TRBV24-1 with TRBJ2-3; possible D gene TRBD1, 6 bases. The CDR3 is 13 amino acids. V dropped 6 bases and J dropped 1 base, with 7 bases sitting between them. Germline assignment: CDR1 KGHDR and CDR2 SFDVKD. Here the CDR3 DNA reads TGTGCCACCAGTTCAGGGGGCACAGATACGCAGTATTTT. Protein sequence: CATSSGGTDTQYF.

The CDR3 is CASSLSSPAGGSYEQYF. In nucleotides, the CDR3 is TGTGCCAGCAGTTTATCAAGCCCAGCGGGAGGCTCCTACGAGCAGTACTTC. This chain links TRBV27 with TRBJ2-7, with 9 bases matching TRBD2. V lost 0 bases and J lost 0; bases outside the gene matches: 6. Germline lookup yields CDR1 MNHEY and CDR2 SMNVEV (reference sequence). This CDR3 has 17 residues.

This clonotype turned up a few times. The chain joins TRBV14 to TRBJ2-7, with D hard to call. Trimming removed 1 base at V and 4 bases at J, with 11 bases between. Germline V gene data show CDR1 as SGHDN and CDR2 as FVKESK. The length of the CDR3 is 14 residues. The chain's CDR3 is CASSQGRKRYEQYF. The CDR3 DNA sequence: TGTGCCAGCAGCCAAGGGCGTAAGAGATACGAGCAGTACTTC.

The chain links TRBV7-9 to TRBJ1-2; D not certain. The CDR3 is 14 residues long. The germline V gene has CDR1 SEHNR and CDR2 FQNEAQ (reference sequence). V gave up 5 bases and J gave up 3 bases, with 13 bases separating them. CDR3 DNA: TGTGCCAGCAGCCGAGCGGGAGGTGACTATGGCTACACCTTC. Translation gives CASSRAGGDYGYTF.

This clonotype was counted a few times. This chain joins TRBV10-3 and TRBJ2-7; 10 positions match TRBD1. The V segment lost 7 bases and the J segment 2 bases; nucleotides outside the gene matches: 8. Germline loops: CDR1 ENHRY, CDR2 SYGVKD. This CDR3 is 15 amino acids long. In DNA form, the CDR3 reads TGTGCCATCAATTTTTGGACAGGGGGAACCTACGAGCAGTACTTC. Translation gives CAINFWTGGTYEQYF.

This clonotype was seen a few times. V gene TRBV30 combines with J gene TRBJ2-4; D gene unclear. Trimming removed 4 bases from V and 4 bases from J, with 14 bases in between. Germline values: CDR1 GTSNPN, CDR2 SVGIG (reference sequence). There are 14 residues in the CDR3. CDR3 protein: CAWNSFTDKNIQYF. The CDR3 DNA reads as TGTGCCTGGAACAGCTTCACCGATAAAAACATTCAGTACTTC. The full variable domain, completed using reference TRBV30 and TRBJ2-4, is SQTIHQWPATLVQPVGSPLSLECTVEGTSNPNLYWYRQAAGRGLQLLFYSVGIGQISSEVPQNLSASRPQDRQFILSSKKLLLSDSGFYLCAWNSFTDKNIQYFGAGTRLSVL.

This clonotype was seen many times. The chain has TRBV6-1 and TRBJ1-1; 9 nucleotides agree with TRBD1. The CDR3 has 13 amino acids. Germline V CDR1 and CDR2: MNHNS, SASEGT. The V gene end was trimmed by 5 bases and the J gene end by 11 bases; junction bases not matched to a gene: 9. The CDR3 nucleotides read TGTGCCAGCAGTCCCCAGGGACAGGGTTCTGCTTTCTTT. Its protein is CASSPQGQGSAFF.

This clonotype has ten or more counts. The chain links TRBV28 to TRBJ1-1; D might be TRBD1 (6 bases). Trimming stripped 4 bases from V and 2 bases from J, with 17 bases between. Looked up from germline, CDR1 is MDHEN and CDR2 is SYDVKM. The CDR3 has 16 amino acids. The CDR3 DNA reads as TGTGCCAGCAGTTCCAGGTACGGGGGCCGAAACACTGAAGCTTTCTTT. Encoded protein: CASSSRYGGRNTEAFF.

This clonotype was counted only a few times. The CDR3 loop reads CASSSDRESGNTIYF. In DNA form, the CDR3 reads TGTGCCAGCAGTTCCGACAGGGAATCTGGAAACACCATATATTTT. The chain combines TRBV6-5 with TRBJ1-3; 7 nucleotides align to TRBD1. Germline V gene lookup returns CDR1 MNHEY and CDR2 SVGAGI. V lost 4 bases, J lost 1 base, and 4 bases stayed unmatched. CDR3 length: 15 residues.

The chain has TRBV4-1 and TRBJ2-7; possible D gene TRBD1, 5 bases. The CDR3 runs 14 residues. CDR1 and CDR2 (germline): MGHRA, YSYEKL. Deletions cut 0 bases from V and 2 bases from J, with 8 bases between. The CDR3 loop reads CASSQDPGTYEQYF. The CDR3 coding sequence is TGCGCCAGCAGCCAAGATCCAGGGACCTACGAGCAGTACTTC.

J is TRBJ2-7 and V is TRBV6-2 or TRBV6-3; D is perhaps TRBD1 (6 bases). The CDR3 runs 15 residues. V gave up 2 bases and J gave up 3 bases, with 14 bases separating them. Per germline, CDR1 MNHEY and CDR2 SVGEGT. The CDR3 sequence: CASSYLGAGNYEQYF. The CDR3 DNA reads TGTGCCAGCAGTTACCTGGGGGCGGGTAACTACGAGCAGTACTTC.

This clonotype was seen a handful of times. This sequence joins TRBV10-3 and TRBJ2-7, with unresolved D. There are 14 residues in the CDR3. Germline lookup yields CDR1 ENHRY and CDR2 SYGVKD. The ends were cut back, 4 bases at V and 0 bases at J, with 10 bases in the middle. In DNA, the CDR3 is TGTGCCATCAGTGCCGGAAGTCGCTCCTACGAGCAGTACTTC. Translated: CAISAGSRSYEQYF.